This T cell receptor (beta chain) appears in the sequencing data of a study of T cells in Graves' hyperthyroidism and ophthalmopathy. TCR beta CDR3 sequences were amplified from RNA transcripts. The study used the HTBI primer set for a first-round RT-PCR of the TCR CDR3. One entry per CDR3 protein, called by TCRdb with MiXCR from the multiplex PCR reads. The sample includes about 250,000 distinct CDR3 sequences, roughly 22% of them seen just once. Trimming shortened V by 5 bases and J by 7 bases, and 23 bases separated the two germline ends. The CDR3 contains 16 residues. Per the germline V gene, CDR1 is SGHTA and CDR2 is FQGNSA. This clonotype was observed at least ten times. Its specificity is unknown. General study points: Before onset, ophthalmopathy was predicted by the model a median about 6.2 months earlier.

This clonotype was obtained from a middle-aged woman with Graves' ophthalmopathy. The genes are TRBV7-2 and TRBJ2-5; D ambiguous. Sequencing was performed on blood. The CDR3 DNA reads TGTGCCAGCAGCCAGAACAGCGCAACCCTTGGTGGGACCCAGTACTTC. Its translation is CASSQNSATLGGTQYF.